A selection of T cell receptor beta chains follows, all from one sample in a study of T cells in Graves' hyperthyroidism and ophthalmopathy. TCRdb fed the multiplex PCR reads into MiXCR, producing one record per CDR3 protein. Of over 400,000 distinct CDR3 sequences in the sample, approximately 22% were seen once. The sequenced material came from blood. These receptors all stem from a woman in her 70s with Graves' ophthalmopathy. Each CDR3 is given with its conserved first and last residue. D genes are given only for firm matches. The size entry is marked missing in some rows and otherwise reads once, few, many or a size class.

CASSLGGSGRFNEQFF,TGTGCCAGCAGCTTAGGTGGTAGCGGGAGGTTCAATGAGCAGTTCTTC,TRBV7-9,TRBJ2-1,once,TRBD2
CASSFPHNEQFF,TGTGCCAGCAGCTTCCCGCACAATGAGCAGTTCTTC,TRBV11-2,TRBJ2-1,many,NA
CASSNRLHSYEQYF,TGTGCCAGCAGCAACAGACTGCACTCCTACGAGCAGTACTTC,TRBV11-2,TRBJ2-7,many,NA
CAISESSNEQFF,TGTGCCATCAGTGAGTCTTCCAATGAGCAGTTCTTC,TRBV10-3,TRBJ2-1,NA,NA
CAARGDSIGDTEAFF,TGTGCCGCCAGGGGGGACAGTATCGGTGACACTGAAGCTTTCTTT,TRBV10-3,TRBJ1-1,NA,TRBD1
CASSESEASTGVNEQFF,TGTGCCAGCAGTGAGAGCGAGGCTTCCACCGGGGTGAATGAGCAGTTCTTC,TRBV2,TRBJ2-1,NA,NA
CASSTRDGRHQETQYF,TGTGCCAGCAGCACTCGGGACGGCCGACACCAAGAGACCCAGTACTTC,TRBV9,TRBJ2-5,few,NA
CSARKGTNTEAFF,TGCAGTGCTCGGAAGGGGACGAACACTGAAGCTTTCTTT,TRBV20-1,TRBJ1-1,many,NA
CASSPQTGSNQPQHF,TGTGCCAGCTCACCACAGACAGGTTCCAATCAGCCCCAGCATTTT,TRBV18,TRBJ1-5,NA,NA
CASSDGTGSPHEQYF,TGTGCCAGCAGTGATGGGACAGGGAGCCCCCACGAGCAGTACTTC,TRBV6-1,TRBJ2-7,NA,TRBD1
CASSYRPGDNPYGYTF,TGTGCCAGCAGTTACCGCCCAGGAGACAACCCCTATGGCTACACCTTC,TRBV6-5,TRBJ1-2,NA,NA
CASTRPGNEQFF,TGTGCCAGCACCCGCCCCGGGAATGAGCAGTTCTTC,TRBV7-2,TRBJ2-1,many,NA
CSVGDMNGGELFF,TGCAGCGTTGGAGACATGAACGGCGGGGAGCTGTTTTTT,TRBV29-1,TRBJ2-2,NA,NA
CASSLSVRGSTEAFF,TGTGCCAGCAGCTTAAGTGTCAGGGGTTCCACTGAAGCTTTCTTT,TRBV7-2,TRBJ1-1,NA,NA
CASSQGGTIQETQYF,TGTGCCAGCAGCCAAGGGGGGACCATCCAAGAGACCCAGTACTTC,TRBV3-1,TRBJ2-5,few,NA
CSARDLLGLTTYEQYF,TGCAGTGCTAGAGATCTGTTAGGGCTAACAACCTACGAGCAGTACTTC,TRBV20-1,TRBJ2-7,few,NA
CASSPQGGGYEQYF,TGTGCCAGCAGTCCCCAGGGCGGAGGCTACGAGCAGTACTTC,TRBV27,TRBJ2-7,NA,NA
CASSPGGGTYRDTQYF,TGTGCCAGCAGCCCTGGCGGCGGGACCTATAGAGATACGCAGTATTTT,TRBV5-8,TRBJ2-3,NA,NA
CASSPLRSSNTEAFF,TGTGCCAGCAGCCCCCTACGATCCAGTAACACTGAAGCTTTCTTT,TRBV3-1,TRBJ1-1,few,NA
CASSLSTGGYNEQFF,TGTGCCAGCAGTTTAAGCACAGGGGGCTACAATGAGCAGTTCTTC,TRBV27,TRBJ2-1,NA,TRBD1
CATSREWISSYEQYF,TGTGCCACCAGCAGAGAATGGATTAGCTCCTACGAGCAGTACTTC,TRBV15,TRBJ2-7,NA,NA
CSGASGYNEQFF,TGCAGTGGGGCTAGCGGGTACAATGAGCAGTTCTTC,TRBV20-1,TRBJ2-1,few,TRBD2
CASSELTSQFF,TGCGCCAGCAGTGAGCTTACGTCCCAGTTCTTC,TRBV10-2,TRBJ2-1,NA,NA
CSARANSGGRVQETQYF,TGCAGTGCTAGGGCGAACTCGGGCGGGAGGGTACAAGAGACCCAGTACTTC,TRBV20-1,TRBJ2-5,few,TRBD2